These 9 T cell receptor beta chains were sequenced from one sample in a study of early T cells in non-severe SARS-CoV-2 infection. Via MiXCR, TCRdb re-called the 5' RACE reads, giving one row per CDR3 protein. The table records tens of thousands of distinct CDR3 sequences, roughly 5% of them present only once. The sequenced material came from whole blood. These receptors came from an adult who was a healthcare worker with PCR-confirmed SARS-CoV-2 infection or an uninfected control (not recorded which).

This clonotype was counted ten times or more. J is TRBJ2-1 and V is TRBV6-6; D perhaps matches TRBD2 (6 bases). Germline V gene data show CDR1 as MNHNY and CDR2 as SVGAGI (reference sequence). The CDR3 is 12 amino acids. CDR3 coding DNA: TGTTCGGCGGGATACTCCTACAATGAGCAGTTCTTC. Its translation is CSAGYSYNEQFF.

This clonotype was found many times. Here the CDR3 reads CASSSLNKNIQYF. CDR3 DNA sequence: TGTGCCAGCAGTTCGCTTAATAAAAACATTCAGTACTTC. The chain carries TRBV27 and TRBJ2-4; D unclear. From germline, CDR1 is MNHEY and CDR2 SMNVEV (reference sequence). The CDR3 has 13 residues. The germline V and J ends were trimmed by 4 bases and 4 bases, with 8 bases remaining between them.

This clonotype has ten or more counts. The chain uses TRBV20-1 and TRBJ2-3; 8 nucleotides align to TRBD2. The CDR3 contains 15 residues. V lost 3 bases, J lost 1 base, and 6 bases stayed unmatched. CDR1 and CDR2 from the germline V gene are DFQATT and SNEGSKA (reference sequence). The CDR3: CSARGGRRGTDTQYF. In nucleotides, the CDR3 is TGCAGTGCTAGGGGCGGGAGGCGGGGCACAGATACGCAGTATTTT.

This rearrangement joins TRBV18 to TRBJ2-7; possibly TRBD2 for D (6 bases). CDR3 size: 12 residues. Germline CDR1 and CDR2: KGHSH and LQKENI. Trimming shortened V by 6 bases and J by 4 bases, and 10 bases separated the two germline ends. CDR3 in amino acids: CASSPEGYEQYF. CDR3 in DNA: TGTGCCAGCTCCCCGGAGGGGTACGAGCAGTACTTC.

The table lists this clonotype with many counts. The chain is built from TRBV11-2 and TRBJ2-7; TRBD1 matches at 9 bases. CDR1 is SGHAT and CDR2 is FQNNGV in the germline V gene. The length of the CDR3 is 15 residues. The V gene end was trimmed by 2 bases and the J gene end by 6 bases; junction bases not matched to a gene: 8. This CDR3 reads CASSLRRTGEVEQYF. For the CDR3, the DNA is TGTGCCAGCAGCTTACGTCGGACAGGGGAGGTCGAGCAGTACTTC.

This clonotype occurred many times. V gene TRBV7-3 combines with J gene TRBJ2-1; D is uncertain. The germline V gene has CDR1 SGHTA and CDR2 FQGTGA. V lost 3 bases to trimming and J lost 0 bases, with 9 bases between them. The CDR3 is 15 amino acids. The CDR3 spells CASSFYPSSYNEQFF. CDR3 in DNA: TGTGCCAGCAGCTTTTATCCGAGCTCCTACAATGAGCAGTTCTTC.

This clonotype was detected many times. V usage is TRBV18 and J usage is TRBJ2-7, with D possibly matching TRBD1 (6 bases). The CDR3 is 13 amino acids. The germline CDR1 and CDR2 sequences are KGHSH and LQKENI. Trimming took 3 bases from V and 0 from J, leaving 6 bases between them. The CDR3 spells CASSPDSSYEQYF. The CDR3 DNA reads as TGTGCCAGCTCACCGGACAGCTCCTACGAGCAGTACTTC.

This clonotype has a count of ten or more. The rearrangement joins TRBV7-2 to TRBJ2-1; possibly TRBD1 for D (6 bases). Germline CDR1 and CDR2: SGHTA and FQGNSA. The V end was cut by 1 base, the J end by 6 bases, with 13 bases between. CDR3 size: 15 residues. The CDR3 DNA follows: TGTGCCAGCAGCTTAGGGCAGGGGAGTAGCAATGAGCAGTTCTTC. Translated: CASSLGQGSSNEQFF.

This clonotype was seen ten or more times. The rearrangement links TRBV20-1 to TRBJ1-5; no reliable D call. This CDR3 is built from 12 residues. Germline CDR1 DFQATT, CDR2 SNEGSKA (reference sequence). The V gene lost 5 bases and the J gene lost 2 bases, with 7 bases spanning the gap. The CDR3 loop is CSAETGNQPQHF. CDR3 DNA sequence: TGCAGTGCTGAAACAGGCAATCAGCCCCAGCATTTT.